Below, 25 T cell receptor beta chains from the same sample are listed, as sequenced in a study of T cell responses to AZD1222 COVID-19 vaccine. TCRdb's copy holds only in-frame clones and misses some; the assay was immunoSEQ multiplex PCR. Counted here are more than 100,000 clones, about nine tenths occurring once; the ten biggest clones make up about 7.7%. Here the sequenced sample was peripheral blood, taken 28 days after the second AZD1222 dose. These receptors all stem from an adult who received the AZD1222 COVID-19 vaccine.

This chain uses TRBV6-5 with TRBJ1-1; D is possibly TRBD1 (5 bases). The ends were cut back, 2 bases at V and 4 bases at J, with 17 bases in the middle. This CDR3 has 16 amino acids. Germline V gives CDR1 MNHEY, CDR2 SVGAGI. As DNA, the CDR3 is TGTGCCAGCAGTTACAGGAGCTCCGGGGGTGGCACTGAAGCTTTCTTT. Translation gives CASSYRSSGGGTEAFF.

With regard to this clone: Other DNA variants within this sample encode the same CDR3. This chain joins TRBV3-1 (or the pseudogene TRBV3-2) and TRBJ2-7; D may be TRBD2 (6 bases). The CDR3 extends over 13 amino acids. Trimming cost V 2 bases and J 4 bases, with 9 bases left between them. From germline, CDR1 is LGHDT and CDR2 YNNKEL (reference sequence). CDR3 nucleotide sequence: TGTGCCAGCAGCCAAAGTGGAGGGTACGAGCAGTACTTC. Residues: CASSQSGGYEQYF.

The gene calls are TRBV5-1 and TRBJ1-2; no firm D call. V gave up 0 bases and J gave up 6 bases, with 15 bases separating them. Looked up from germline, CDR1 is SGHRS and CDR2 is YFSETQ. CDR3 length: 15 amino acids. The CDR3 spells CASSLDRVGPDGYTF. Written as DNA, the CDR3 is TGCGCCAGCAGCTTGGATAGGGTAGGGCCAGATGGCTACACCTTC.

CDR3 sequence (DNA): TGTGCCAGCAGCTTAGGCGGGATTAACACCGGGGAGCTGTTTTTT. Translation: CASSLGGINTGELFF. This chain joins TRBV7-8 and TRBJ2-2, with D possibly TRBD2 on 6 matching bases. This CDR3 has 15 amino acids. Trimming took off 1 base at V and 2 bases at J, with 8 bases between the two ends. Germline V gives CDR1 SGHVS, CDR2 FQNEAQ.

The chain couples TRBV11-3 to TRBJ2-1, with 12 bases that match TRBD2. Per the germline V gene, CDR1 is SGHNT and CDR2 is YENEEA. The CDR3 is 16 residues long. V trimming: 6 bases; J trimming: 8 bases; junction bases outside the gene matches: 11. The chain's CDR3 is CASSSAGTSGFYEQFF. In DNA, the CDR3 is TGTGCCAGCAGTTCGGCCGGGACTAGCGGGTTCTATGAGCAGTTCTTC. The full variable domain, in which reference TRBV11-3 and TRBJ2-1 provide the parts outside the CDR3, is EAGVVQSPRYKIIEKKQPVAFWCNPISGHNTLYWYLQNLGQGPELLIRYENEEAVDDSQLPKDRFSAERLKGVDSTLKIQPAELGDSAVYLCASSSAGTSGFYEQFFGPGTRLTVL.

The chain recombines TRBV10-1 with TRBJ2-7; 8 nucleotides agree with TRBD2. Unmatched junction bases numbered 8, after V lost 8 bases and J lost 2 bases. Germline V CDR1 and CDR2: WNHNN, SYGVQD (reference sequence). This CDR3 is built from 14 residues. Here the CDR3 DNA reads TGCGCCAGCTCGGCGAGCGGGGGAACCTACGAGCAGTACTTC. Translation gives CASSASGGTYEQYF.

The V and J genes are TRBV7-9 and TRBJ1-1; no firm D call. Between the trimmed V and J ends, which lost 11 bases and 0 bases, there was a span of 19 bases. Germline CDR1 and CDR2: SEHNR and FQNEAQ (reference sequence). This CDR3 has 15 amino acids. CDR3 protein: CALQRERSMNTEAFF. The CDR3, as DNA: TGTGCCTTACAGCGCGAGCGATCCATGAACACTGAAGCTTTCTTT. Full variable domain (missing parts from reference TRBV7-9 and TRBJ1-1): DTGVSQNPRHKITKRGQNVTFRCDPISEHNRLYWYRQTLGQGPEFLTYFQNEAQLEKSRLLSDRFSAERPKGSFSTLEIQRTEQGDSAMYLCALQRERSMNTEAFFGQGTRLTVV.

This chain uses TRBV7-2 with TRBJ2-3; D gene uncertain. Germline CDR1 SGHTA, CDR2 FQGNSA. V lost 2 bases to trimming and J lost 2 bases, with 11 bases between them. The length of the CDR3 is 15 residues. CDR3 loop: CASSLYYADTDTQYF. The CDR3 coding sequence is TGTGCCAGCAGCTTATATTACGCGGACACAGATACGCAGTATTTT.

This chain joins TRBV6-5 and TRBJ2-1, with D perhaps matching TRBD1 (6 bases). CDR1 is MNHEY and CDR2 is SVGAGI in the germline V gene. Trimming pared 4 bases from V and 5 bases from J, leaving 18 bases between. This CDR3 region has 16 residues. The DNA of the CDR3 is TGTGCCAGCAGTTTCCCCTCGGGCAGGGGTGACAATGAGCAGTTCTTC. This gives the protein CASSFPSGRGDNEQFF.

CDR3 DNA sequence: TGTGCCAGTAGTGTGGGTCCTACCACTGAAGCTTTCTTT. Protein sequence: CASSVGPTTEAFF. The V call is TRBV19, the J call TRBJ1-1; D is undetermined. Trimming took 5 bases from V and 4 from J, leaving 11 bases between them. Per germline, CDR1 LNHDA and CDR2 SQIVND (reference sequence). This CDR3 is built from 13 residues. Full variable domain (rest looked up from reference TRBV19 and TRBJ1-1): DGGITQSPKYLFRKEGQNVTLSCEQNLNHDAMYWYRQDPGQGLRLIYYSQIVNDFQKGDIAEGYSVSREKKESFPLTVTSAQKNPTAFYLCASSVGPTTEAFFGQGTRLTVV.

The chain links TRBV5-1 to TRBJ1-4, with D perhaps TRBD1 (5 bases). V lost 4 bases and J lost 4, with 14 bases in between. The germline V gene has CDR1 SGHRS and CDR2 YFSETQ. The CDR3 is 15 residues long. CDR3 protein: CASSLPGYGNEKLFF. The CDR3 nucleotides are TGCGCCAGCAGCCTGCCAGGGTACGGTAATGAAAAACTGTTTTTT. Full variable domain (outside the CDR3, taken from reference TRBV5-1 and TRBJ1-4): KAGVTQTPRYLIKTRGQQVTLSCSPISGHRSVSWYQQTPGQGLQFLFEYFSETQRNKGNFPGRFSGRQFSNSRSEMNVSTLELGDSALYLCASSLPGYGNEKLFFGSGTQLSVL.

This clone was observed once. This chain connects TRBV27 to TRBJ1-5; D is unresolved. Trimming removed 0 bases at V and 1 base at J, with 7 bases between. Germline loops: CDR1 MNHEY, CDR2 SMNVEV (reference sequence). CDR3 size: 15 residues. The CDR3 reads CASSLSAASNQPQHF. CDR3 DNA sequence: TGTGCCAGCAGTTTATCGGCAGCAAGCAATCAGCCCCAGCATTTT.

The chain links TRBV5-5 to TRBJ2-7; D ambiguous. The CDR3 runs to 15 residues. V lost 6 bases, J lost 0 bases, and 16 bases lay in between. Germline loops: CDR1 SGHKS, CDR2 YYEKEE (reference sequence). The CDR3 DNA reads TGTGCCAGCACCCAGTTCGAGGTCCTCTCCTACGAGCAGTACTTC. Protein product: CASTQFEVLSYEQYF. Full variable domain (missing parts from reference TRBV5-5 and TRBJ2-7): DAGVTQSPTHLIKTRGQQVTLRCSPISGHKSVSWYQQVLGQGPQFIFQYYEKEERGRGNFPDRFSARQFPNYSSELNVNALLLGDSALYLCASTQFEVLSYEQYFGPGTRLTVT.

J is TRBJ1-1 and V is TRBV21-1; the table's D call of TRBD1 was not tested on the DNA. TRBV21-1 has pseudogene status. This CDR3 is built from 15 residues. The CDR3 is CASSHRGRRITEAFF. The CDR3 nucleotides are TGTGCCAGCAGCCACAGGGGGCGGAGGATCACTGAAGCTTTCTTT.

The chain has TRBV24-1 and TRBJ1-1, with 9 bases that match TRBD1. V shed 4 bases and J 5 bases; nucleotides not matched to a gene: 10. Germline lookup yields CDR1 KGHDR and CDR2 SFDVKD. This CDR3 comprises 16 residues. This CDR3 is CATSDSRTGASTEAFF. Written as DNA, the CDR3 is TGTGCCACCAGTGACTCTCGGACAGGGGCGAGTACTGAAGCTTTCTTT.

The chain has TRBV20-1 and TRBJ1-4; TRBD1 might be the D (5 bases). From germline, CDR1 is DFQATT and CDR2 SNEGSKA (reference sequence). There are 13 residues in the CDR3. V was shortened by 3 bases and J by 8 bases, with 13 bases between the two germline ends. DNA of the CDR3: TGCAGTGCTAGTATGGGGGTTCGAGAAAAACTGTTTTTT. Protein: CSASMGVREKLFF.

The chain joins TRBV28 to TRBJ1-6, with a possible D match to TRBD1 (5 bases). CDR3 length: 15 residues. Germline V gene data show CDR1 as MDHEN and CDR2 as SYDVKM. Trimming left V 2 bases short and J 4 bases short, with 9 bases between. CDR3 sequence (DNA): TGTGCCAGCAGTTTAGGTAGGGGTTATAATTCACCCCTCCACTTT. Amino acid sequence: CASSLGRGYNSPLHF.

The rearrangement links TRBV28 to TRBJ1-1; D call uncertain. Germline lookup yields CDR1 MDHEN and CDR2 SYDVKM. This CDR3 comprises 14 residues. Trimming pared 3 bases from V and 1 base from J, leaving 9 bases between. CDR3 DNA sequence: TGTGCCAGCAGTTTTGGGGTCCCGAACACTGAAGCTTTCTTT. This sequence encodes CASSFGVPNTEAFF.

This chain links TRBV6-5 with TRBJ1-4, with D uncertain. Germline V CDR1 and CDR2: MNHEY, SVGAGI. The CDR3 totals 14 residues. V shed 8 bases and J shed 4 bases, with 14 bases lying between them. The chain's CDR3 is CASWSRIINEKLFF. The CDR3 region has the DNA TGTGCCAGCTGGTCGCGCATAATTAATGAAAAACTGTTTTTT.

This chain links TRBV28 with TRBJ1-1; D unclear. Germline values: CDR1 MDHEN, CDR2 SYDVKM. V was cut by 5 bases and J by 4 bases, with 11 bases left in between. This CDR3 is built from 13 residues. The CDR3: CASSSPGRTEAFF. CDR3 nucleotides: TGTGCCAGCAGTAGTCCGGGTCGCACTGAAGCTTTCTTT.

The chain combines TRBV2 with TRBJ2-7; possible D gene TRBD2, 6 bases. Trimming removed 7 bases at V and 0 bases at J, with 13 bases between. This CDR3 has 14 amino acids. Germline assignment: CDR1 SNHLY and CDR2 FYNNEI. In DNA form, the CDR3 reads TGTGCCAGCACTTCGGACTACCTCTCCTACGAGCAGTACTTC. Encoded protein: CASTSDYLSYEQYF.

V usage is TRBV6-4 and J usage is TRBJ2-3; 9 bases line up with TRBD1. There are 15 residues in the CDR3. With V trimmed by 6 bases and J by 9 bases, 13 bases remained unmatched. Germline V lookup: CDR1 MRHNA, CDR2 SNTAGT. The chain's CDR3 is CASSTGTGIIETQYF. The CDR3 nucleotides are TGTGCCAGCAGCACCGGGACAGGGATAATAGAGACGCAGTATTTT.

The J gene is TRBJ2-5, the V gene TRBV25-1, with TRBD2 matching 14 bases. Germline V CDR1 and CDR2: MGHDK, SYGVNS. After removal of 2 bases from V and 0 bases from J, the junction contained 5 bases not matched to a gene. CDR3 length: 18 amino acids. The CDR3 is CASSEGGLAGVYQETQYF. Written as DNA, the CDR3 is TGTGCCAGCAGTGAAGGGGGACTAGCGGGGGTGTACCAAGAGACCCAGTACTTC.

The rearrangement links TRBV12-3 or TRBV12-4 to TRBJ2-5, with unresolved D. This CDR3 comprises 10 residues. V dropped 1 base and J dropped 6 bases, with 0 bases sitting between them. The DNA of the CDR3 is TGTGCCAGCAGTTTAGAGACCCAGTACTTC. This codes for CASSLETQYF.

The CDR3 nucleotides are TGTGCCAGCAGTCTCTCGCTTCGAGGGGTGAGCGAGCAGTACTTC. It codes for CASSLSLRGVSEQYF. The rearrangement joins TRBV27 to TRBJ2-7; the D gene could be TRBD1 or TRBD2 (5 bases each). Germline assignment: CDR1 MNHEY and CDR2 SMNVEV (reference sequence). V lost 5 bases, J lost 6 bases, and 20 bases lay in between. The CDR3 length is 15 residues.